This T cell receptor beta chain derives from a study of T cells in Graves' hyperthyroidism and ophthalmopathy. The germline CDR1 and CDR2 sequences are SGHAT and FQNNGV. The V gene lost 5 bases and the J gene lost 2 bases, with 13 bases spanning the gap. This CDR3 comprises 14 residues. At least 3 on the Clinical Activity Score was recorded for ophthalmopathy patients, who also had NOSPECS grade at least 4 and duration under 3 months. In making diagnoses, clinical symptoms, serum thyroxine and TRAb, thyroid ultrasound and orbital computed tomography were all used. TCR beta CDR3 regions were amplified from RNA. HTBI primers were used for first-round RT-PCR of the TCR CDR3. Via MiXCR, TCRdb re-called the multiplex PCR reads, giving one row per CDR3 protein. The profile shows more than 350,000 distinct CDR3 sequences, roughly 15% of them singletons. Overall study findings and caveats: Blood also carried most thyroid clonotypes expanded above 0.001. Ophthalmopathy stood apart from stable hyperthyroidism in a 13 V-J model.

This clonotype was counted ten times or more. No antigen is known for it. This sequence was found in a woman in her fifties or sixties with Graves' ophthalmopathy. The chain has TRBV11-2 and TRBJ2-7; D might be TRBD2 (6 bases). The sequencing sample was made of blood. The CDR3 DNA sequence: TGTGCCAGCAGCCAGAACGGGAGCCCCTACGAGCAGTACTTC. Residues: CASSQNGSPYEQYF.